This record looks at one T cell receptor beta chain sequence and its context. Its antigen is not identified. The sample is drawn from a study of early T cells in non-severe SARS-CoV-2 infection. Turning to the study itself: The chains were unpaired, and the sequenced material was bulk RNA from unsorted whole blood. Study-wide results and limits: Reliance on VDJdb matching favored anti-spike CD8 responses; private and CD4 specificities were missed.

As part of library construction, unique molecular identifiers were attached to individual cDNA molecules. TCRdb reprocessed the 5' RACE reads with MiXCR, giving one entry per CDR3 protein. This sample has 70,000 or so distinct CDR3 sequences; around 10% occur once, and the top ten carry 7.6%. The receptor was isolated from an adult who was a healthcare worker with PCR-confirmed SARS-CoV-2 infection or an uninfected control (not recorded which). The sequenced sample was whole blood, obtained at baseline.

CDR3 amino acids: CASSSNRANTQYF. The CDR3 nucleotides are TGTGCCAGCAGTTCTAACAGGGCAAATACGCAGTATTTT. V usage is TRBV27 and J usage is TRBJ2-3; D is perhaps TRBD1 (6 bases). From germline, CDR1 is MNHEY and CDR2 SMNVEV (reference sequence). This CDR3 has 13 amino acids. Trimming shortened V by 4 bases and J by 7 bases, and 12 bases separated the two germline ends.